The sequence of this T cell receptor beta chain was determined in a study of T-cell reconstitution after alpha-beta-depleted transplantation in children. Library preparation (for TCRbeta) was performed with unique molecular identifiers. TCRdb re-called the PCR reads through MiXCR, storing one row per CDR3 protein. The data show over 550,000 distinct CDR3 sequences, 8% to 11% seen once. Germline-derived CDR1 and CDR2 are MNHEY and SVGAGI. The V and J ends lost 6 bases and 5 bases respectively, with 8 bases between them. There are 12 residues in the CDR3. The source is a human donor who donated a stem cell graft to a child with acute myeloid leukemia. The source was PBMCs from the stem cell graft donor, collected from the stem cell graft. The rearrangement joins TRBV6-5 to TRBJ1-5; D possibly corresponds to TRBD1 (6 bases). The CDR3 DNA follows: TGTGCCAGCAGACAGGGAGATCAGCCCCAGCATTTT. As protein: CASRQGDQPQHF.